The next 8 T cell receptor beta chains were all read from a single sample in a study of T cell repertoires in cytomegalovirus infection. MiXCR, run by TCRdb on the reads, gives a single entry per CDR3 protein. The table records 250,000 to 300,000 distinct CDR3 sequences, roughly 23% of them present only once. The source material was PBMCs. The source of these receptors is a human donor in good health (CMV status not recorded). Some clones in this sample may be carry-over from other donors' samples.

The V call is TRBV6-6, the J call TRBJ2-1; no clear D gene. The CDR3 sequence is 13 residues long. V shed 4 bases and J shed 4 bases, with 8 bases lying between them. Germline V lookup: CDR1 MNHNY, CDR2 SVGAGI (reference sequence). The CDR3 protein is CASSWQDYNEQFF. CDR3 nucleotide sequence: TGTGCCAGCAGTTGGCAAGATTACAATGAGCAGTTCTTC.

The V call is TRBV28, the J call TRBJ2-1, with D possibly being TRBD1 or TRBD2 (5 bases each). The CDR3 has 12 amino acids. Trimming left V 6 bases short and J 8 bases short, with 11 bases between. Germline V gene sequence: CDR1 MDHEN, CDR2 SYDVKM. The CDR3 region has the DNA TGTGCCAGCAGCCCGGGACGCTATGAGCAGTTCTTC. Translating it yields CASSPGRYEQFF.

This chain connects TRBV7-6 to TRBJ2-2; 9 bases line up with TRBD1. The CDR3 sequence is 14 residues long. Germline V gene sequence: CDR1 SGHVS, CDR2 FNYEAQ. The V segment lost 7 bases and the J segment 6 bases; nucleotides outside the gene matches: 6. The CDR3 region has the DNA TGTGCCAGCATTAATACAGGGGGCCCCGGGGAGCTGTTTTTT. Translated: CASINTGGPGELFF. Looking up the rest from reference TRBV7-6 and TRBJ2-2 gives the full variable domain: GAGVSQSPRYKVTKRGQDVALRCDPISGHVSLYWYRQALGQGPEFLTYFNYEAQQDKSGLPNDRFSAERPEGSISTLTIQRTEQRDSAMYRCASINTGGPGELFFGEGSRLTVL.

Only a few counts were recorded for this clonotype. The V and J genes are TRBV20-1 and TRBJ1-1, with D possibly being TRBD1 (6 bases). V was trimmed by 1 base and J by 7 bases, leaving 16 bases between them. The CDR3 has 14 residues. The germline V gene has CDR1 DFQATT and CDR2 SNEGSKA (reference sequence). The CDR3 is CSARVGGARVEAFF. CDR3 bases: TGCAGTGCTAGAGTGGGGGGGGCCAGGGTTGAAGCTTTCTTT.

This clonotype was counted ten times or more. The V call is TRBV7-2, the J call TRBJ1-6; D gene ambiguous. Looked up from germline, CDR1 is SGHTA and CDR2 is FQGNSA. V lost 4 bases and J lost 6, with 10 bases in between. The CDR3 totals 14 residues. CDR3 in DNA: TGTGCCAGCAGCTCTAGGGTCGGTAATTCACCCCTCCACTTT. Amino acid sequence: CASSSRVGNSPLHF.

The chain joins TRBV12-3 or TRBV12-4 to TRBJ2-6; D may be TRBD1 (6 bases). The germline V and J ends were trimmed by 1 base and 4 bases, with 11 bases remaining between them. This CDR3 contains 16 residues. The CDR3 here is CASSLVTGRGANVLTF. The CDR3 DNA follows: TGTGCCAGCAGTTTAGTTACAGGGAGAGGGGCCAACGTCCTGACTTTC.

This clonotype was observed many times. This chain links TRBV28 with TRBJ2-4; 9 positions agree with TRBD2. This CDR3 region has 17 residues. The ends lost 2 bases at V and 0 bases at J; junction bases unmatched: 5. CDR1 is MDHEN, CDR2 SYDVKM, per germline. CDR3 DNA sequence: TGTGCCAGCAGTTTACAGAGACTAGCGGTAGCCAAAAACATTCAGTACTTC. Translation: CASSLQRLAVAKNIQYF.

About this clonotype: A much larger clone differs by one base, so this may be a read error. The V call is TRBV7-2, the J call TRBJ1-2; no firm D call. Per the germline V gene, CDR1 is SGHTA and CDR2 is FQGNSA. This CDR3 is 14 amino acids long. The CDR3 protein is CAGSSYRPNYGYTF. CDR3 nucleotides: TGTGCCGGCAGCTCCTACAGACCTAACTATGGCTACACCTTC.